These 8 T cell receptor beta chains came from one sample sequenced in a study of shared clonotypes between healthy human individuals. Generated by immunoSEQ multiplex PCR, the TCRdb table keeps only in-frame clones and is missing some. The sample lists some 790,000 clones; roughly two thirds were seen once. Sample: memory CD4+ T cells sorted from blood. The subset is: CD45RA-negative fraction. Every receptor here comes from a woman in her twenties or thirties in good health.

The sample holds many counts of this clone. V is TRBV7-9 and J is TRBJ2-5; 16 bases fit TRBD2. With V trimmed by 5 bases and J by 1 base, 7 bases remained unmatched. The V gene's germline CDR1 is SEHNR and CDR2 FQNEAQ (reference sequence). The CDR3 spans 18 residues. The CDR3 protein is CASSDPGLAGGSQETQYF. CDR3 bases: TGTGCCAGCAGCGATCCGGGACTAGCGGGAGGGTCCCAAGAGACCCAGTACTTC.

This clone was seen repeatedly, ten times or more. The chain has TRBV5-6 and TRBJ2-6; weak D call: TRBD2 (6 bases). The V end lost 6 bases, the J end lost 0 bases, and 13 bases lay between the germline ends. This CDR3 region has 16 residues. Per germline, CDR1 SGHDT and CDR2 YYEEEE. CDR3 DNA sequence: TGTGCCAGCAACCGATGGGACTTCTCTGGGGCCAACGTCCTGACTTTC. Protein sequence: CASNRWDFSGANVLTF.

The V gene is TRBV28, the J gene TRBJ2-5, with D perhaps matching TRBD2 (5 bases). The J call may be faulty, since TRBJ2-7 better matches the DNA end. This CDR3 contains 12 residues. Germline CDR1 and CDR2: MDHEN and SYDVKM. The CDR3 loop is CASSFGAYEQYF. The CDR3 nucleotides read TGTGCCAGCAGTTTCGGGGCCTACGAGCAGTACTTC.

The chain uses TRBV28 and TRBJ1-3; possibly TRBD1 for D (5 bases). Germline loops: CDR1 MDHEN, CDR2 SYDVKM. Deletions cut 2 bases from V and 1 base from J, with 18 bases between. This CDR3 region has 18 residues. The CDR3 sequence is CASSLSGARKGSGNTIYF. CDR3 in DNA: TGTGCCAGCAGTTTAAGTGGGGCCCGGAAAGGATCTGGAAACACCATATATTTT.

This clone showed up just a few times. The chain recombines TRBV2 with TRBJ2-1; TRBD1 aligns across 7 bases. V was clipped by 6 bases and J by 9 bases; unmatched bases: 8. CDR3 length equals 13 residues. CDR1 SNHLY and CDR2 FYNNEI come from the germline V gene. The CDR3 loop is CASSDRVSGEQFF. The DNA of the CDR3 is TGTGCCAGCAGCGACAGGGTCTCCGGTGAGCAGTTCTTC.

The CDR3 DNA reads TGTGCCAGCAGAAGACCTAGCGGCCCCACAGATACGCAGTATTTT. Amino acids: CASRRPSGPTDTQYF. V gene TRBV2 combines with J gene TRBJ2-3, with 7 bases identical to TRBD2. The V segment lost 6 bases and the J segment 2 bases; nucleotides outside the gene matches: 8. The length of the CDR3 is 15 residues. CDR1 and CDR2 (germline): SNHLY, FYNNEI. The full variable domain, completed using reference TRBV2 and TRBJ2-3, is EPEVTQTPSHQVTQMGQEVILRCVPISNHLYFYWYRQILGQKVEFLVSFYNNEISEKSEIFDDQFSVERPDGSNFTLKIRSTKLEDSAMYFCASRRPSGPTDTQYFGPGTRLTVL.

The V and J genes are TRBV5-4 and TRBJ1-5, with D perhaps TRBD1 (5 bases). The CDR3 is made up of 15 amino acids. Germline V gives CDR1 SGHNT, CDR2 YYREEE (reference sequence). V was pared by 1 base and J by 4 bases, with 12 bases between. Here the CDR3 reads CASSLFGGANQPQHF. For the CDR3, the DNA is TGTGCCAGCAGCTTGTTCGGAGGGGCAAATCAGCCCCAGCATTTT.

The V gene is TRBV19, the J gene TRBJ2-3; the D is unclear. The CDR3 runs 15 residues. The V and J ends lost 1 base and 2 bases respectively, with 10 bases between them. Germline V gives CDR1 LNHDA, CDR2 SQIVND (reference sequence). The CDR3 sequence is CASSIVSGYTDTQYF. DNA of the CDR3: TGTGCCAGTAGTATAGTCTCCGGATACACAGATACGCAGTATTTT. Filled out from reference TRBV19 and TRBJ2-3, the complete variable domain reads DGGITQSPKYLFRKEGQNVTLSCEQNLNHDAMYWYRQDPGQGLRLIYYSQIVNDFQKGDIAEGYSVSREKKESFPLTVTSAQKNPTAFYLCASSIVSGYTDTQYFGPGTRLTVL.